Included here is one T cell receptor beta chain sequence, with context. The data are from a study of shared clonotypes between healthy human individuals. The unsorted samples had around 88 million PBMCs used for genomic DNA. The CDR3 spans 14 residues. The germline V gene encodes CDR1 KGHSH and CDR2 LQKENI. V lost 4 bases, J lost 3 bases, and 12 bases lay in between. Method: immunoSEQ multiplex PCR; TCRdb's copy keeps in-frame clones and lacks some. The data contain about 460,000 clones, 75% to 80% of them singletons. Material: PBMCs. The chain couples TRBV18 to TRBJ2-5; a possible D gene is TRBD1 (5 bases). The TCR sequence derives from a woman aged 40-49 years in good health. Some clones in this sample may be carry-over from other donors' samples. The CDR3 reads CASSRGFREETQYF. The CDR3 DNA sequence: TGTGCCAGCTCACGGGGCTTTAGGGAAGAGACCCAGTACTTC.